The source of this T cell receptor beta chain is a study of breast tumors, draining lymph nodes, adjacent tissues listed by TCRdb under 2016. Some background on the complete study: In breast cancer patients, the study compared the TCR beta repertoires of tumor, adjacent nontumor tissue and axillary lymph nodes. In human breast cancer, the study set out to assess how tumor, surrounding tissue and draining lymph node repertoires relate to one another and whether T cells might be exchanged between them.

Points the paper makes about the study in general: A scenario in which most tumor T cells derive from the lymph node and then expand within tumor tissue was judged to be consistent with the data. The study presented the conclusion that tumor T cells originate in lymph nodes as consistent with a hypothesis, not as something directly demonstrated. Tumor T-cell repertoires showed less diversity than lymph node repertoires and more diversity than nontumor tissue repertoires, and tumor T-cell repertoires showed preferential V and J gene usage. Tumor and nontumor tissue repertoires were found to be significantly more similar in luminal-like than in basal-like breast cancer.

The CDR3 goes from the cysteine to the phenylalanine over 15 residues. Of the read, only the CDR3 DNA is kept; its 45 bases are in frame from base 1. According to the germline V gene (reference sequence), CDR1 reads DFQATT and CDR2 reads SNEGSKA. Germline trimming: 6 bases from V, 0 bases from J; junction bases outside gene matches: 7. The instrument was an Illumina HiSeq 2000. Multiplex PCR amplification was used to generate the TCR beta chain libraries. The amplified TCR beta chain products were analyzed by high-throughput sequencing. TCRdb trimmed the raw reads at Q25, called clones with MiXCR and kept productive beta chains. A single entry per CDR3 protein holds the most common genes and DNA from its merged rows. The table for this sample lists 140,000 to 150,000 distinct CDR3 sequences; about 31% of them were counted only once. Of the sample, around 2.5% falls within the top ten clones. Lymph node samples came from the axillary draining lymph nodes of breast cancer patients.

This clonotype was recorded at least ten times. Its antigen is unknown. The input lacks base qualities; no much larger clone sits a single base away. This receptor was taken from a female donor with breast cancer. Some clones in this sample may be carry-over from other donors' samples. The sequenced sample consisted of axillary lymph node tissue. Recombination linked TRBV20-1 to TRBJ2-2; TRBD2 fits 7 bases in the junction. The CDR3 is CSALNGLANTGELFF. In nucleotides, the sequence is TGCAGTGCCCTCAATGGACTAGCGAACACCGGGGAGCTGTTTTTT.